The sequence of this T cell receptor (beta chain) was determined in a study of read filtering for tumor transcriptome and immune sequencing. Study details: TCR-mapped reads were about 3.5 to 10.27 million with IR-seq versus roughly 75 to 1,400 with RNA-seq.

The table lists this clonotype with a few counts. No conserved phenylalanine or tryptophan ends this CDR3, so it is likely a read error. The length of the CDR3 is 14 residues. Per germline, CDR1 DFQATT and CDR2 SNEGSKA (reference sequence). V was trimmed by 5 bases and J by 3 bases, leaving 16 bases between them. Sampling of bone marrow took place during active disease in every patient. The library was built from about 0.4 ug RNA with molecular barcoded adaptors for alpha/delta and beta/gamma chains. TCRdb fed the reads into MiXCR, producing one record per CDR3 protein. This table has around 41,000 distinct CDR3 sequences, 11% to 15% appearing once.

This TCR came from a donor aged 40 or older with multiple myeloma. The genes are TRBV20-1 and TRBJ1-2, with D uncertain. The sample was a population of CD138-negative cells sorted from bone marrow. The CDR3 DNA is TGCAGTGCTGATAGGAAGACTGACGACTATGGCTACACCTCC. It encodes CSADRKTDDYGYTS.